This T cell receptor (beta chain) was recovered during a study of cytomegalovirus exposure and HLA in healthy donors. With 60 Vbeta and 13 Jbeta primers, the PCR was carried out. Assay used: immunoSEQ multiplex PCR; TCRdb lists only in-frame clones, some missing. The sample carries about 160,000 clones, 70% to 80% recorded once. This clone occurred once. Its antigen is currently unknown. Nominally healthy donors provided the samples, though records likely missed some immune exposures. Findings and limits, study-wide: The sole available immune exposure information was CMV serostatus. In all likelihood, a cluster of highly shared sequence variants was a sequencing artifact. In vitro assays verified that three CMV-associated chains recognized CMV antigens specifically.

Sequenced: PBMCs. The TCR originated in a man aged 50-59 years in good health and CMV-seropositive.

The CDR3 bases are TGCGCCAGCACCGAACAGGCTGGAGGGGGCTACACCTTC. This codes for CASTEQAGGGYTF. The chain joins TRBV4-3 to TRBJ1-2; D may be TRBD1 (5 bases). This CDR3 region has 13 residues. Trimming removed 7 bases from V and 8 bases from J, with 17 bases in between. Germline CDR1 LGHNA, CDR2 YSLEER.